Listed below are T cell receptor beta chains from one sample, sequenced in a study of T-cell memory formation after mild COVID-19. TCRdb recomputed calls from the 5' RACE reads with MiXCR, one row per CDR3 protein. This table has about 27,000 distinct CDR3 sequences, 15% to 20% appearing once. Sequencing was carried out using PBMCs or a T cell subset sorted from them (not recorded which). The receptors were sampled from an adult who had mild COVID-19 (a few samples of this study predate the infection). Cell type and time point are not known. The CDR3 runs from the conserved cysteine through the conserved F or W. The order of the fields is D gene, clone size, J gene, V gene, CDR3 protein, CDR3 DNA. A D gene is named only where the DNA matches it firmly. For some rows the clone size is stated as once, few or many, or as a class when expanded; others skip it.

>TRBD2|many|TRBJ2-1|TRBV30
CAWRGLAGSVNEQFF
TGTGCCTGGAGGGGACTAGCGGGATCTGTAAATGAGCAGTTCTTC
>NA|NA|TRBJ2-5|TRBV3-1
CASSPGEGLETQYF
TGTGCCAGCAGTCCGGGAGAAGGGTTAGAGACCCAGTACTTC
>NA|many|TRBJ2-1|TRBV6-5
CASSDPKGSFF
TGTGCCAGCAGTGACCCCAAAGGGTCGTTCTTC
>NA|many|TRBJ2-5|TRBV7-9
CASSFSQETQYF
TGTGCCAGCAGCTTCAGTCAAGAGACCCAGTACTTC
>NA|many|TRBJ2-7|TRBV24-1
CATSDLPPGPYEQYF
TGTGCCACCAGTGATTTGCCCCCAGGGCCCTACGAGCAGTACTTC
>NA|many|TRBJ2-7|TRBV6-1
CASSEQTAYEQYF
TGTGCCAGCAGTGAACAGACTGCCTACGAGCAGTACTTC
>TRBD2|many|TRBJ2-1|TRBV11-2
CASSLREGTYNEQFF
TGTGCCAGCAGCTTACGGGAGGGGACTTACAATGAGCAGTTCTTC
>NA|NA|TRBJ2-3|TRBV20-1
CSASFPAPSTDTQYF
TGCAGTGCTAGTTTCCCGGCCCCTAGCACAGATACGCAGTATTTT
>NA|many|TRBJ1-1|TRBV7-9
CASSLGVGDEAFF
TGTGCCAGCAGCTTAGGGGTTGGGGATGAAGCTTTCTTT
>NA|many|TRBJ2-3|TRBV12-5
CASGFGRTDTQYF
TGTGCTAGTGGTTTCGGACGAACAGATACGCAGTATTTT
>TRBD1|NA|TRBJ2-2|TRBV13
CASSSTGSTGELFF
TGTGCCAGCAGCTCGACAGGGAGCACCGGGGAGCTGTTTTTT
>TRBD2|many|TRBJ2-2|TRBV6-5
CASSLQLAGVGGELFF
TGTGCCAGCAGTTTACAATTAGCGGGAGTCGGCGGGGAGCTGTTTTTT
>NA|NA|TRBJ2-1|TRBV30
CASMRGQGVYNEQFF
TGTGCCTCAATGCGGGGGCAGGGGGTCTACAATGAGCAGTTCTTC
>TRBD2|medium-sized|TRBJ2-5|TRBV12-3/TRBV12-4
CASSFWGGGRETQYF
TGTGCCAGCAGTTTCTGGGGCGGGGGGCGAGAGACCCAGTACTTC
>TRBD1|many|TRBJ1-2|TRBV24-1
CATSDSSTGSLYTF
TGTGCCACCAGTGATTCCTCGACAGGGTCCCTCTACACCTTC
>TRBD1|many|TRBJ2-7|TRBV29-1
CSGQTGAEEQYF
TGCAGCGGACAGACAGGGGCGGAGGAGCAGTACTTC
>NA|many|TRBJ2-3|TRBV6-2/TRBV6-3
CASSYSAGRTDTQYF
TGTGCCAGCAGTTACTCTGCGGGTCGCACAGATACGCAGTATTTT
>TRBD2|many|TRBJ2-7|TRBV9
CASSVCLLAETYEQYF
TGTGCCAGCAGCGTATGTTTACTAGCGGAGACCTACGAGCAGTACTTC
>TRBD1|many|TRBJ1-1|TRBV19
CASSGDRRNTEAFF
TGTGCCAGTAGTGGGGACAGGAGGAACACTGAAGCTTTCTTT
>TRBD2|many|TRBJ2-3|TRBV18
CASSPRSTSGGGDTQYF
TGTGCCAGCTCGCCGCGCTCGACTAGCGGGGGAGGAGATACGCAGTATTTT
>NA|NA|TRBJ1-1|TRBV3-1
CASSQATGAEAFF
TGTGCCAGCAGCCAAGCGACTGGGGCTGAAGCTTTCTTT
>NA|many|TRBJ2-4|TRBV11-2
CASSLSLLQAKNIQYF
TGTGCCAGCAGCCTGAGTCTCCTCCAAGCCAAAAACATTCAGTACTTC
>NA|once|TRBJ2-7|TRBV4-3
CASSQFTGTYEQYF
TGCGCCAGCAGCCAATTTACAGGAACCTACGAGCAGTACTTC
>NA|NA|TRBJ1-1|TRBV7-3
CASSLNSYGTEAFF
TGTGCCAGCAGCCTCAATTCATACGGCACTGAAGCTTTCTTT
>NA|many|TRBJ2-1|TRBV2
CASELASEQFF
TGTGCCTCTGAATTGGCGTCTGAGCAGTTCTTC
>NA|many|TRBJ2-1|TRBV27
CASSLRPGTEQFF
TGTGCCAGCAGTCTCCGGCCTGGGACTGAGCAGTTCTTC
>TRBD1|many|TRBJ2-7|TRBV7-2
CASRARPGTGAYEQYF
TGTGCCAGCAGAGCACGCCCGGGGACAGGGGCGTACGAGCAGTACTTC
>TRBD1|many|TRBJ2-6|TRBV12-3/TRBV12-4
CASRGGGGANVLTF
TGTGCCAGCAGAGGGGGCGGTGGGGCCAACGTCCTGACTTTC
>TRBD2|many|TRBJ2-1|TRBV7-2
CASSLSSGTSEQFF
TGTGCCAGCAGCTTGTCTAGCGGGACCAGTGAGCAGTTCTTC
>NA|medium-sized|TRBJ2-5|TRBV4-1
CASSQPQETQYF
TGCGCCAGCAGCCAACCTCAAGAGACCCAGTACTTC
>NA|many|TRBJ1-1|TRBV12-3/TRBV12-4
CASSASKAEAFF
TGTGCCAGCAGCGCCTCAAAGGCTGAAGCTTTCTTT
>NA|medium-sized|TRBJ2-1|TRBV5-1
CASSLGPSNEQFF
TGCGCCAGCAGCTTGGGACCAAGCAATGAGCAGTTCTTC
>NA|many|TRBJ2-2|TRBV12-3/TRBV12-4
CASSLGGALTGELFF
TGTGCCAGCAGTTTAGGCGGGGCCCTCACGGGGGAGCTGTTTTTT
>NA|medium-sized|TRBJ2-2|TRBV11-2
CASSLWGLGTGELFF
TGTGCCAGCAGCTTATGGGGGCTTGGCACCGGGGAGCTGTTTTTT
>TRBD2|few|TRBJ2-3|TRBV7-6
CASRELAGAGIDTQYF
TGTGCCAGCAGGGAACTAGCGGGGGCCGGGATAGATACGCAGTATTTT
>NA|few|TRBJ1-5|TRBV4-2
CASSHSTAPGNQPQHF
TGTGCCAGCAGCCACTCGACAGCCCCAGGCAATCAGCCCCAGCATTTT
>TRBD1|medium-sized|TRBJ2-6|TRBV5-5
CASSLEGQNSGANVLTF
TGTGCCAGCAGCTTGGAGGGACAGAACTCTGGGGCCAACGTCCTGACTTTC
>TRBD2|NA|TRBJ2-7|TRBV5-6
CASSGGLAGRFYEQYF
TGTGCCAGCAGCGGGGGACTAGCGGGTCGCTTCTACGAGCAGTACTTC
>NA|many|TRBJ2-3|TRBV2
CASSRQENTDTQYF
TGTGCCAGCAGCCGACAGGAAAACACAGATACGCAGTATTTT
>TRBD2|many|TRBJ2-5|TRBV24-1
CATSETGTRAVEAQYF
TGTGCCACCAGTGAAACCGGGACTAGGGCGGTAGAGGCCCAGTACTTC
>NA|many|TRBJ2-2|TRBV12-3/TRBV12-4
CASSPTRTGELFF
TGTGCCAGCAGCCCTACTAGAACCGGGGAGCTGTTTTTT
>TRBD1|many|TRBJ1-4|TRBV29-1
CSGRTGGVEKLFF
TGCAGCGGCCGGACAGGGGGCGTTGAAAAACTGTTTTTT
>NA|many|TRBJ2-1|TRBV3-1
CASSQDRVTGSYNEQFF
TGTGCCAGCAGCCAAGACAGGGTTACTGGCTCCTACAATGAGCAGTTCTTC
>NA|NA|TRBJ1-2|TRBV2
CARRGVDGYGYTF
TGTGCCAGAAGGGGGGTGGACGGCTATGGCTACACCTTC
>TRBD1|many|TRBJ2-3|TRBV15
CATSRDLQGADTQYF
TGTGCCACCAGCAGAGATTTACAGGGGGCAGATACGCAGTATTTT
>TRBD1|many|TRBJ2-3|TRBV29-1
CSTRTGRKGTDTQYF
TGCAGCACGAGGACAGGGCGGAAGGGCACAGATACGCAGTATTTT
>NA|NA|TRBJ2-1|TRBV9
CASSARVPNEQFF
TGTGCCAGCAGCGCCCGTGTCCCTAATGAGCAGTTCTTC
>NA|medium-sized|TRBJ2-5|TRBV6-5
CASYNVPGETQYF
TGTGCCAGCTACAACGTCCCGGGGGAGACCCAGTACTTC
>NA|many|TRBJ1-5|TRBV7-9
CASSGSGVYNQPQHF
TGTGCCAGCAGCGGATCAGGGGTTTACAATCAGCCCCAGCATTTT
>NA|many|TRBJ2-7|TRBV12-3/TRBV12-4
CASSLDRYEQYF
TGTGCCAGCAGTTTGGACAGATACGAGCAGTACTTC
>TRBD2|NA|TRBJ2-5|TRBV18
CASSPLASGSETQYF
TGTGCCAGCTCACCACTTGCTAGCGGGTCAGAGACCCAGTACTTC
>NA|NA|TRBJ2-6|TRBV6-5
CASNSGGPGANVLTF
TGTGCCAGCAACTCCGGGGGGCCTGGGGCCAACGTCCTGACTTTC
>NA|many|TRBJ1-1|TRBV20-1
CSARDPGSSEAFF
TGCAGTGCTAGAGATCCGGGCTCTTCTGAAGCTTTCTTT
>NA|many|TRBJ1-3|TRBV7-6
CASSTGQLSGNTIYF
TGTGCCAGCAGCACCGGACAGCTCTCTGGAAACACCATATATTTT